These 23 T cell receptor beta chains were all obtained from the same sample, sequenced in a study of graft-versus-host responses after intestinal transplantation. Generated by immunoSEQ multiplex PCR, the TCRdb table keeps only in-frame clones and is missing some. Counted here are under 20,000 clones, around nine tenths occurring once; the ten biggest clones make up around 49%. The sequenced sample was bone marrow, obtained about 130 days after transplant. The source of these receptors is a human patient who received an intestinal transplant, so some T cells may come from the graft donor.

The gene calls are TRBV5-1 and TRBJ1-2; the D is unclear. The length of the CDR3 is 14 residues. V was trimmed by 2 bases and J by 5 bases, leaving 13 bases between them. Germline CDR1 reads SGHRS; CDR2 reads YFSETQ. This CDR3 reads CASSLGWEGYGYTF. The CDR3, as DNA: TGCGCCAGCAGCTTAGGGTGGGAAGGGTATGGCTACACCTTC.

DNA for the CDR3: TGTGCCAGCAGCTTGAACACTGAAGCTTTCTTT. Amino acid sequence: CASSLNTEAFF. The chain carries TRBV11-1 and TRBJ1-1; no firm D call. Trimming shortened V by 3 bases and J by 1 base, and 0 bases separated the two germline ends. Germline assignment: CDR1 SGHAT and CDR2 FQDESV (reference sequence). The CDR3 sequence is 11 residues long. Looking up the rest from reference TRBV11-1 and TRBJ1-1 gives the full variable domain: EAEVAQSPRYKITEKSQAVAFWCDPISGHATLYWYRQILGQGPELLVQFQDESVVDDSQLPKDRFSAERLKGVDSTLKIQPAELGDSAMYLCASSLNTEAFFGQGTRLTVV.

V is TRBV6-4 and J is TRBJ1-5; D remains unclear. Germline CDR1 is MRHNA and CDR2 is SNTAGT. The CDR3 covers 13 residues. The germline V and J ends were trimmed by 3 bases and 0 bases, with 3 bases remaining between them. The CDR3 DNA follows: TGTGCCAGCAGTGAATATAGCAATCAGCCCCAGCATTTT. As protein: CASSEYSNQPQHF.

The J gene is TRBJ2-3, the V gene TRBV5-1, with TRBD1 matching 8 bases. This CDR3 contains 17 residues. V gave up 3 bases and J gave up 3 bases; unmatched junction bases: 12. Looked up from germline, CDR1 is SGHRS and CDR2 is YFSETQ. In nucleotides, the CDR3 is TGCGCCAGCAGCTGGACAGGGAAGGCGGTCAGAACAGATACGCAGTATTTT. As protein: CASSWTGKAVRTDTQYF.

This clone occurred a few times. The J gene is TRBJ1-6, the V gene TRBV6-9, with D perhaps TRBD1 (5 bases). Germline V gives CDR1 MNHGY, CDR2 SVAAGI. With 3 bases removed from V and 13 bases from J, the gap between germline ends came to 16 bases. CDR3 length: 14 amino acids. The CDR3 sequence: CASSYSIRAEPLHF. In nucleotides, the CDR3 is TGTGCCAGCAGTTACTCGATCAGGGCCGAGCCCCTCCACTTT.

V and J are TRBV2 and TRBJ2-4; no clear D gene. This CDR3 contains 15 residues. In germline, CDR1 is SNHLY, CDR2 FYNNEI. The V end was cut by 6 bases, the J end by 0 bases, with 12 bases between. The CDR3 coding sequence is TGTGCCAGCAGCTCTGTCGGATTAGCCAAAAACATTCAGTACTTC. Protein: CASSSVGLAKNIQYF.

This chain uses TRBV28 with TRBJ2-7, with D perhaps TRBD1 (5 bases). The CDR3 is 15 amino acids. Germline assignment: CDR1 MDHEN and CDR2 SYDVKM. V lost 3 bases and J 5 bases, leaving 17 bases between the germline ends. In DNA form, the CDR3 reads TGTGCCAGCAGTTTTTGGGGCAGGGCTGATGACGAGCAGTACTTC. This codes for CASSFWGRADDEQYF.

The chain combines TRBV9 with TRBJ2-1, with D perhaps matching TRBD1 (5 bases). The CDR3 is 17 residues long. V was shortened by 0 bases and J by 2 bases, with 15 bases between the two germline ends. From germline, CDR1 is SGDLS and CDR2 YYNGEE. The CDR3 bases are TGTGCCAGCAGCGTAGGGTGGACACCAGACCCCTACAATGAGCAGTTCTTC. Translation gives CASSVGWTPDPYNEQFF.

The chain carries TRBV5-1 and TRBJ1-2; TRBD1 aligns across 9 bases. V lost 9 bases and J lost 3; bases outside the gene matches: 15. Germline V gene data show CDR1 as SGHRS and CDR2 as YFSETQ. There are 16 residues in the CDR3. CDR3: CATAFRPGQGDYGYTF. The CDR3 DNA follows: TGCGCCACTGCCTTTCGACCGGGACAGGGAGACTATGGCTACACCTTC.

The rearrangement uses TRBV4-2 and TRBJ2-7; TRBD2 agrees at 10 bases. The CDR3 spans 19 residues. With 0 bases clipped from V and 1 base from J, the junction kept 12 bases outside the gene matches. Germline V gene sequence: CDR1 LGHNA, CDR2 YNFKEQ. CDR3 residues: CASSQEASSGSGGSYEQYF. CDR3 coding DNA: TGTGCCAGCAGCCAAGAGGCTTCTAGCGGGAGTGGTGGGTCCTACGAGCAGTACTTC.

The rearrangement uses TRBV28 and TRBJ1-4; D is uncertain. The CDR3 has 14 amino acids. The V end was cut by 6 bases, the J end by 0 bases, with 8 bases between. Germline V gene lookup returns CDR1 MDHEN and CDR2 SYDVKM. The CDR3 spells CASRPQATNEKLFF. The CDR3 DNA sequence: TGTGCCAGCAGGCCTCAAGCAACTAATGAAAAACTGTTTTTT.

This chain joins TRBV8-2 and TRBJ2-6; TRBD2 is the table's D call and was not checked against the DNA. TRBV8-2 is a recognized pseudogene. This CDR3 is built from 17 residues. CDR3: CGMSTRITQSRANVLTF. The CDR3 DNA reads TGTGGCATGTCCACGAGGATAACACAAAGCCGGGCCAACGTCCTGACTTTC.

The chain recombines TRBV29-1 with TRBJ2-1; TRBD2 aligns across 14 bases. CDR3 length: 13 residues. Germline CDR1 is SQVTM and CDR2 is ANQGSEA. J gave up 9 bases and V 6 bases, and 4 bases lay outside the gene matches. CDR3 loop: CSVGLAGESEQFF. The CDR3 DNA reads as TGCAGCGTGGGACTAGCGGGAGAAAGTGAGCAGTTCTTC.

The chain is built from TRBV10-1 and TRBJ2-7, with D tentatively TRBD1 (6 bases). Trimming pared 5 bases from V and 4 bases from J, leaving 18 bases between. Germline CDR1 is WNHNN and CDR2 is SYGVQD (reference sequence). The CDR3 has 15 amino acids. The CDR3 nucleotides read TGCGCCAGCAGTCCCGGGGACAAAGGAACTTACGAGCAGTACTTC. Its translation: CASSPGDKGTYEQYF.

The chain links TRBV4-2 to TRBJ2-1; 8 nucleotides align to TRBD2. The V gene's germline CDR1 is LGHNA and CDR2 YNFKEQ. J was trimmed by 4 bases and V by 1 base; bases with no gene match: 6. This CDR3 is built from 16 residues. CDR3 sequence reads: CASSQVSGGGYNEQFF. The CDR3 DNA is TGTGCCAGCAGCCAAGTTTCGGGAGGGGGGTACAATGAGCAGTTCTTC.

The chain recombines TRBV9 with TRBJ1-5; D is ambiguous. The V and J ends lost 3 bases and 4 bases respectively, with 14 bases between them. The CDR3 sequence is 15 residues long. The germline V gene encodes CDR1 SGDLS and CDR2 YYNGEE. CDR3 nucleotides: TGTGCCAGCAGCGCTGACGGCAGCCTTAATCAGCCCCAGCATTTT. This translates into CASSADGSLNQPQHF. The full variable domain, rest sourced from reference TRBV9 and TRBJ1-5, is DSGVTQTPKHLITATGQRVTLRCSPRSGDLSVYWYQQSLDQGLQFLIQYYNGEERAKGNILERFSAQQFPDLHSELNLSSLELGDSALYFCASSADGSLNQPQHFGDGTRLSIL.

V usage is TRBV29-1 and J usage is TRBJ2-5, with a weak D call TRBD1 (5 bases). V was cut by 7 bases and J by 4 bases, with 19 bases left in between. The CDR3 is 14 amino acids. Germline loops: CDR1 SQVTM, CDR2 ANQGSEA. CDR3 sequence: CSADGRQGRETQYF. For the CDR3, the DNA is TGCAGCGCCGATGGTAGGCAGGGAAGAGAGACCCAGTACTTC.

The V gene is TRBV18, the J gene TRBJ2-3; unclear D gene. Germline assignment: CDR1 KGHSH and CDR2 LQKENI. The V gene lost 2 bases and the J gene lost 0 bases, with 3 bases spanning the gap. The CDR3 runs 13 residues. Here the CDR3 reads CASSPASTDTQYF. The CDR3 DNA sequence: TGTGCCAGCTCACCAGCCAGCACAGATACGCAGTATTTT.

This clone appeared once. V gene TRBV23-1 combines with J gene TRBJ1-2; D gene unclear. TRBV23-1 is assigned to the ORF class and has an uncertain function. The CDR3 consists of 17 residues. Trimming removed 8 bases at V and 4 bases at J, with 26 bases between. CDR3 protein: CASGFLRLRRKIYGYTF. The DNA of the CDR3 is TGCGCCAGCGGTTTCTTGCGGCTACGCAGAAAGATCTATGGCTACACCTTC.

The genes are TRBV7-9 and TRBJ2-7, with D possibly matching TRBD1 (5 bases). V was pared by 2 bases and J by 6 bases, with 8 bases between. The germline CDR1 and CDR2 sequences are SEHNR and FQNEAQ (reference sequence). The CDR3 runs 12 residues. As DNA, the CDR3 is TGTGCCAGCAGCTTATTAGGGGTCGAGCAGTACTTC. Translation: CASSLLGVEQYF.

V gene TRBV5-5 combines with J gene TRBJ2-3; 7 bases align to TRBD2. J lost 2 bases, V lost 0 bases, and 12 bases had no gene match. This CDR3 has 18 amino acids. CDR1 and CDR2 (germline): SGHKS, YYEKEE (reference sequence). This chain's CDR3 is CASSLGGHRLAATDTQYF. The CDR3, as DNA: TGTGCCAGCAGCTTGGGTGGACACAGGCTAGCGGCCACAGATACGCAGTATTTT.

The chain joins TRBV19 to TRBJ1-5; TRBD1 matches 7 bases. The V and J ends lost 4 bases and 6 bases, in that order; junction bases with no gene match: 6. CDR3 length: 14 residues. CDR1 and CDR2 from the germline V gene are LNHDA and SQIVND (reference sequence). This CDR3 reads CASSTTGLSQPQHF. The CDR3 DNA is TGTGCCAGTAGTACGACAGGGCTAAGTCAGCCCCAGCATTTT.

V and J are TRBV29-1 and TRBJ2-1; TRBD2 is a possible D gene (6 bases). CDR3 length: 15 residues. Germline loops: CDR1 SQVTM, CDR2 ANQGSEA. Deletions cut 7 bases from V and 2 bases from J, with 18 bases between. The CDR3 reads CSAGRDSPPYNEQFF. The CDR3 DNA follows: TGCAGCGCCGGACGGGACTCACCGCCCTACAATGAGCAGTTCTTC.